One and the same sample provided the 22 T cell receptor beta chains below, sequenced in a study of graft-versus-host responses after intestinal transplantation. These TCRs are of unknown antigen specificity. TCRdb's copy holds only in-frame clones and misses some; the assay was immunoSEQ multiplex PCR. The sample has under 140,000 clones, roughly 95% seen once; the top ten hold roughly 0.5%. The sequencing here drew on unstimulated CD8+ T cells sorted from spleen or lymph node cells, taken before intestinal transplant. The source of these receptors is a human donor who received an intestinal transplant.

The CDR3 DNA reads TGTGCCAGCAGTATAGACTATTGGGGAAACATTCAGTACTTC. Its protein product is CASSIDYWGNIQYF. This chain connects TRBV27 to TRBJ2-4; weak D call: TRBD2 (5 bases). This CDR3 has 14 amino acids. Germline assignment: CDR1 MNHEY and CDR2 SMNVEV (reference sequence). Trimming took off 5 bases at V and 6 bases at J, with 14 bases between the two ends.

This clone has a single count. V usage is TRBV29-1 and J usage is TRBJ2-7; 9 bases align to TRBD2. Looked up from germline, CDR1 is SQVTM and CDR2 is ANQGSEA. The CDR3 extends over 13 amino acids. V gave up 4 bases and J gave up 1 base; unmatched junction bases: 2. CDR3 DNA sequence: TGCAGCGTTGGACTAGCGGCTTCCTACGAGCAGTACTTC. Its translation is CSVGLAASYEQYF.

The V gene is TRBV6-5, the J gene TRBJ2-3, with D tentatively TRBD1 (5 bases). Trimming took off 8 bases at V and 2 bases at J, with 14 bases between the two ends. The CDR3 sequence is 14 residues long. From germline, CDR1 is MNHEY and CDR2 SVGAGI. CDR3 loop: CASRWSGSTDTQYF. In nucleotides, the CDR3 is TGTGCCAGCCGGTGGTCAGGGTCCACAGATACGCAGTATTTT.

The chain combines TRBV2 with TRBJ2-7; 8 nucleotides agree with TRBD1. V dropped 7 bases and J dropped 2; count of bases not matched to a gene: 1. The germline gives CDR1 SNHLY, CDR2 FYNNEI. The CDR3 has 12 amino acids. CDR3 DNA sequence: TGTGCCAGCACGGGACAGGCCTACGAGCAGTACTTC. Translated, it gives CASTGQAYEQYF.

The chain is built from TRBV4-1 and TRBJ2-1; no definite D call. Trimming removed 7 bases at V and 6 bases at J, with 13 bases between. CDR1 and CDR2 from the germline V gene are MGHRA and YSYEKL. The CDR3 length is 13 residues. CDR3 DNA sequence: TGCGCCAGCAAACCGGTCACCGGCAATGAGCAGTTCTTC. Protein sequence: CASKPVTGNEQFF.

The CDR3 region has the DNA TGTGCCAGCAGTGAAGGGTTTGGACAGGGGACTAATGAAAAACTGTTTTTT. The encoded protein is CASSEGFGQGTNEKLFF. This chain connects TRBV2 to TRBJ1-4; TRBD1 matches at 9 bases. CDR1 and CDR2 (germline): SNHLY, FYNNEI. This CDR3 region has 17 residues. V lost 1 base, J lost 2 bases, and 5 bases stayed unmatched.

V usage is TRBV11-3 and J usage is TRBJ2-1; no definite D call. CDR1 is SGHNT and CDR2 is YENEEA in the germline V gene. V shed 4 bases and J shed 9 bases, with 19 bases lying between them. CDR3 length equals 15 residues. CDR3: CASSSTPSTKGEQFF. Here the CDR3 DNA reads TGTGCCAGCAGCTCTACCCCCTCCACTAAGGGTGAGCAGTTCTTC.

V is TRBV28 and J is TRBJ2-1, with 10 bases lining up with TRBD2. V gave up 6 bases and J gave up 6 bases; unmatched junction bases: 8. Germline CDR1 and CDR2: MDHEN and SYDVKM. The CDR3 extends over 15 amino acids. DNA for the CDR3: TGTGCCAGCAGGCTAGCGGGGGCCTTGGGCAATGAGCAGTTCTTC. Protein product: CASRLAGALGNEQFF.

J is TRBJ2-3 and V is TRBV13; TRBD2 might be the D (5 bases). CDR1 is PRHDT and CDR2 is FYEKMQ in the germline V gene (reference sequence). This CDR3 comprises 15 residues. V gave up 2 bases and J gave up 4 bases, with 13 bases separating them. As DNA, the CDR3 is TGTGCCAGCAGCTTATTTGCTGTGCGGGCAGATACGCAGTATTTT. Protein: CASSLFAVRADTQYF.

This chain uses TRBV10-3 with TRBJ1-1; 9 bases match TRBD1. The CDR3 is 14 residues long. In germline, CDR1 is ENHRY, CDR2 SYGVKD. Losses at the gene ends were 6 bases for V and 0 bases for J; bases not matched to a gene: 2. In DNA, the CDR3 is TGTGCCATCAGGGGGACAGGGTTGAACACTGAAGCTTTCTTT. Its translation is CAIRGTGLNTEAFF.

This chain uses TRBV7-8 with TRBJ2-4; D unclear. V was trimmed by 5 bases and J by 4 bases, leaving 12 bases between them. CDR1 is SGHVS, CDR2 FQNEAQ, per germline. This CDR3 contains 14 residues. The CDR3 DNA reads as TGTGCCAGCAGCCCTGACTCGACGAAAAACATTCAGTACTTC. It specifies CASSPDSTKNIQYF.

This sequence joins TRBV27 and TRBJ1-2; TRBD1 matches at 10 bases. CDR1 is MNHEY and CDR2 is SMNVEV in the germline V gene (reference sequence). V dropped 6 bases and J dropped 4; count of bases not matched to a gene: 8. This CDR3 has 15 amino acids. CDR3 coding DNA: TGTGCCAGCAGAGCCGGGACAGGGGTCTTCTATGGCTACACCTTC. Its translation is CASRAGTGVFYGYTF.

On this clone itself: At one boundary the junction diverges from the germline segment, which might be a read error. V is TRBV18 and J is TRBJ2-2; 9 bases align to TRBD1. The CDR3 runs 16 residues. CDR1 and CDR2 from the germline V gene are KGHSH and LQKENI. The CDR3 loop is CASSPQGAGDGGELFF. The CDR3 DNA reads as TGTGCCAGCTCTCCACAGGGGGCTGGAGATGGCGGGGAGCTGTTTTTT.

This clone was found once. J is TRBJ1-2 and V is TRBV27, with D unclear. The CDR3 consists of 14 residues. The V and J ends lost 2 bases and 4 bases respectively, with 11 bases between them. The germline V gene encodes CDR1 MNHEY and CDR2 SMNVEV (reference sequence). The CDR3 sequence: CASSLSGVAYGYTF. As DNA, the CDR3 is TGTGCCAGCAGTTTAAGTGGGGTGGCCTATGGCTACACCTTC.

This rearrangement joins TRBV7-9 to TRBJ2-1, with D tentatively TRBD1 or TRBD2 (5 bases each). The V and J ends lost 5 bases and 1 base respectively, with 12 bases between them. Germline values: CDR1 SEHNR, CDR2 FQNEAQ (reference sequence). The CDR3 sequence is 15 residues long. CDR3 in DNA: TGTGCCAGCAGCCCCGGGTGGGGGTCCTACAATGAGCAGTTCTTC. This codes for CASSPGWGSYNEQFF.

This chain links TRBV4-1 with TRBJ2-2, with TRBD1 matching over 10 bases. This CDR3 contains 15 residues. Per the germline V gene, CDR1 is MGHRA and CDR2 is YSYEKL. Germline trimming cut 5 bases from V and 5 bases from J; bases unmatched to any gene: 5. The CDR3 region is CASSVDRGRTGELFF. In DNA form, the CDR3 reads TGCGCCAGCAGCGTGGACAGGGGGAGGACCGGGGAGCTGTTTTTT.

This chain joins TRBV11-2 and TRBJ2-1; D possibly corresponds to TRBD2 (6 bases). The CDR3 loop spans 13 amino acids. Trimming pared 3 bases from V and 8 bases from J, leaving 11 bases between. In germline, CDR1 is SGHAT, CDR2 FQNNGV. As DNA, the CDR3 is TGTGCCAGCAGCTTGGGAGCGGGCCATGAGCAGTTCTTC. This sequence encodes CASSLGAGHEQFF.

The CDR3 DNA reads as TGTGCCAGCAGTTACGAGGGGAAACAAGAGACCCAGTACTTC. Translation: CASSYEGKQETQYF. This sequence joins TRBV6-5 and TRBJ2-5; tentatively, D is TRBD1 or TRBD2 (5 bases each). This CDR3 comprises 14 residues. Germline values: CDR1 MNHEY, CDR2 SVGAGI. Trimming removed 2 bases at V and 2 bases at J, with 9 bases between.

Turning to this clone: Other nucleotide sequences from this sample produce the same CDR3. This chain joins TRBV27 and TRBJ2-1, with D possibly being TRBD1 (5 bases). The V gene's germline CDR1 is MNHEY and CDR2 SMNVEV (reference sequence). The CDR3 loop spans 14 amino acids. V was trimmed by 2 bases and J by 2 bases, leaving 7 bases between them. The CDR3 coding sequence is TGTGCCAGCAGTTTACAGGGCGCCTACAATGAGCAGTTCTTC. As protein: CASSLQGAYNEQFF.

The chain combines TRBV27 with TRBJ1-2; D might be TRBD1 (5 bases). The CDR3 has 15 amino acids. The germline gives CDR1 MNHEY, CDR2 SMNVEV (reference sequence). The V and J ends lost 5 bases and 9 bases respectively, with 22 bases between them. The CDR3 DNA reads TGTGCCAGCAGTCTGGGCCCTGGGGCAGGGAGAAGCTACACCTTC. It translates to CASSLGPGAGRSYTF.

The rearrangement uses TRBV28 and TRBJ2-2; 8 nucleotides line up with TRBD2. Germline V gene sequence: CDR1 MDHEN, CDR2 SYDVKM. Unmatched junction bases numbered 12, after V lost 4 bases and J lost 5 bases. There are 17 residues in the CDR3. The CDR3 spells CASSYLPGLGGTGELFF. For the CDR3, the DNA is TGTGCCAGCAGTTATCTACCGGGACTAGGAGGGACCGGGGAGCTGTTTTTT. The full variable domain, in which reference TRBV28 and TRBJ2-2 provide the parts outside the CDR3, is DVKVTQSSRYLVKRTGEKVFLECVQDMDHENMFWYRQDPGLGLRLIYFSYDVKMKEKGDIPEGYSVSREKKERFSLILESASTNQTSMYLCASSYLPGLGGTGELFFGEGSRLTVL.

The chain carries TRBV30 and TRBJ2-7; D might be TRBD2 (6 bases). V was trimmed by 2 bases and J by 0 bases, leaving 23 bases between them. The CDR3 consists of 18 residues. Germline CDR1 and CDR2: GTSNPN and SVGIG (reference sequence). The CDR3 nucleotides are TGTGCCTGGAGTTGGGGCGGGGAGCCCTCCTCTTTCTCCTACGAGCAGTACTTC. It is translated as CAWSWGGEPSSFSYEQYF.